Below, 30 T cell receptor beta chains from the same sample are listed, as sequenced in a study of blood T cell repertoires in COVID-19. Method: immunoSEQ multiplex PCR; TCRdb's copy keeps in-frame clones and lacks some. Of around 700,000 clones listed, more than 80% are singletons. Sequencing was carried out using peripheral blood. All receptors come from a woman younger than 30 with acute or convalescent COVID-19.

This sequence joins TRBV10-3 and TRBJ2-5, with 8 nucleotides matching TRBD1. J lost 4 bases, V lost 0 bases, and 13 bases had no gene match. The CDR3 has 18 amino acids. Per the germline V gene, CDR1 is ENHRY and CDR2 is SYGVKD. The CDR3 coding sequence is TGTGCCATCAGTGAGTCCTGGATTAAGGACAGGGTATCAGAGACCCAGTACTTC. Residues: CAISESWIKDRVSETQYF.

The count of this clone is one. The rearrangement joins TRBV29-1 to TRBJ2-1, with TRBD2 matching 10 bases. The CDR3 has 17 amino acids. J was trimmed by 4 bases and V by 0 bases; bases with no gene match: 9. Germline loops: CDR1 SQVTM, CDR2 ANQGSEA. CDR3 region: CSVEDRRSGGVYNEQFF. CDR3 bases: TGCAGCGTTGAAGACAGGCGGAGCGGGGGGGTTTACAATGAGCAGTTCTTC.

This sequence joins TRBV7-2 and TRBJ1-5; TRBD1 is a possible D gene (6 bases). Trimming cost V 2 bases and J 4 bases, with 12 bases left between them. CDR1 and CDR2 from the germline V gene are SGHTA and FQGNSA. The CDR3 runs 15 residues. DNA of the CDR3: TGTGCCAGCAGCTTAAGAGGGGGTAGTAATCAGCCCCAGCATTTT. This translates into CASSLRGGSNQPQHF.

This clone appeared a single time. This chain links TRBV19 with TRBJ1-3, with a possible D match to TRBD1 (5 bases). The CDR3 is made up of 18 amino acids. In germline, CDR1 is LNHDA, CDR2 SQIVND (reference sequence). The ends were cut back, 6 bases at V and 2 bases at J, with 23 bases in the middle. The CDR3 sequence is CASREGRGRRIAGNTIYF. The CDR3 nucleotides read TGTGCCAGTAGGGAGGGACGAGGGAGGAGGATTGCTGGAAACACCATATATTTT.

For this clone: This sample includes further DNA sequences coding for the same CDR3. The CDR3 protein is CASGRGMNTEAFF. CDR3 nucleotides: TGTGCCAGCGGCCGGGGTATGAACACTGAAGCTTTCTTT. The chain links TRBV6-5 to TRBJ1-1; D gene unclear. V was clipped by 8 bases and J by 0 bases, with 10 bases between them. The CDR3 loop spans 13 amino acids. CDR1 MNHEY and CDR2 SVGAGI come from the germline V gene.

The genes are TRBV24-1 and TRBJ1-1; D uncertain. The germline CDR1 and CDR2 sequences are KGHDR and SFDVKD. Trimming removed 0 bases from V and 7 bases from J, with 5 bases in between. The CDR3 runs to 12 residues. This chain's CDR3 is CATSDLVGEAFF. As DNA, the CDR3 is TGTGCCACCAGTGATTTGGTCGGTGAAGCTTTCTTT.

This clone has more than one count but fewer than ten. J is TRBJ1-2 and V is TRBV7-8; unclear D gene. This CDR3 has 17 residues. The germline gives CDR1 SGHVS, CDR2 FQNEAQ. V lost 1 base, J lost 6 bases, and 21 bases lay in between. CDR3 region: CASSLGRMEGGIDGYTF. The CDR3 bases are TGTGCCAGCAGCTTAGGAAGGATGGAGGGAGGTATTGATGGCTACACCTTC.

The CDR3 spells CASTPGTTDTQYF. The CDR3 nucleotides read TGTGCCAGCACCCCGGGAACCACAGATACGCAGTATTTT. The V call is TRBV13, the J call TRBJ2-3; the D gene is possibly TRBD2 (5 bases). The V and J ends lost 7 bases and 2 bases respectively, with 10 bases between them. There are 13 residues in the CDR3. The germline V gene has CDR1 PRHDT and CDR2 FYEKMQ (reference sequence).

The chain joins TRBV5-4 to TRBJ1-1; 7 bases align to TRBD1. The CDR3 sequence is 15 residues long. Trimming removed 4 bases from V and 8 bases from J; junction bases left unmatched: 14. Germline V CDR1 and CDR2: SGHNT, YYREEE (reference sequence). The CDR3 sequence is CASSRPWKGDSEAFF. In DNA, the CDR3 is TGTGCCAGCAGCCGACCTTGGAAAGGGGACAGCGAAGCTTTCTTT.

This rearrangement joins TRBV4-3 to TRBJ1-3; D remains unclear. Germline CDR1 and CDR2: LGHNA and YSLEER. V lost 1 base and J lost 1, with 11 bases in between. CDR3 length: 16 amino acids. CDR3 region: CASSQGMRNSGNTIYF. CDR3 nucleotides: TGCGCCAGCAGCCAAGGAATGAGGAATTCTGGAAACACCATATATTTT.

This chain joins TRBV19 and TRBJ1-1; a weak D match, TRBD1 (5 bases). CDR1 and CDR2 (germline): LNHDA, SQIVND (reference sequence). The length of the CDR3 is 14 residues. V lost 8 bases to trimming and J lost 2 bases, with 15 bases between them. The CDR3 nucleotides read TGTGCCAGTCGCTTGGCAGGGCTTAACACTGAAGCTTTCTTT. It translates to CASRLAGLNTEAFF.

This clone has just a few counts. This CDR3 is CASSYSRGSPLHF. In DNA, the CDR3 is TGTGCCAGCAGTTACTCGAGGGGGTCACCCCTCCACTTT. The rearrangement joins TRBV6-6 to TRBJ1-6; D might be TRBD1 (6 bases). The CDR3 has 13 amino acids. CDR1 is MNHNY, CDR2 SVGAGI, per germline (reference sequence). V lost 0 bases and J 10 bases, leaving 7 bases between the germline ends.

The rearrangement joins TRBV5-6 to TRBJ1-3, with no clear D. The CDR3 length is 12 residues. The germline CDR1 and CDR2 sequences are SGHDT and YYEEEE. Trimming took 4 bases from V and 3 from J, leaving 5 bases between them. CDR3 amino acids: CASSLIGNTIYF. The CDR3 DNA follows: TGTGCCAGCAGCCTAATTGGAAACACCATATATTTT.

The genes are TRBV5-1 and TRBJ2-1; 8 bases fit TRBD2. Germline V gene sequence: CDR1 SGHRS, CDR2 YFSETQ. V was clipped by 4 bases and J by 5 bases; unmatched bases: 2. The CDR3 is 13 amino acids. The CDR3 sequence: CASSHGGDNEQFF. The CDR3 DNA is TGCGCCAGCAGCCACGGGGGGGACAATGAGCAGTTCTTC.

The chain has TRBV29-1 and TRBJ1-2, with D uncertain. Looked up from germline, CDR1 is SQVTM and CDR2 is ANQGSEA. Between the trimmed V and J ends, which lost 3 bases and 0 bases, there was a span of 8 bases. The CDR3 sequence is 13 residues long. The DNA for the CDR3 is TGCAGCGTTGATCGGGAGTCTAACTATGGCTACACCTTC. As protein: CSVDRESNYGYTF.

The rearrangement uses TRBV7-9 and TRBJ1-5; D is perhaps TRBD1 (5 bases). Germline loops: CDR1 SEHNR, CDR2 FQNEAQ (reference sequence). Trimming removed 1 base from V and 8 bases from J, with 15 bases in between. CDR3 length: 15 amino acids. The CDR3 DNA reads as TGTGCCAGCAGCTTAGACAGGACCACGGTGGAGCCCCAGCATTTT. Translated, it gives CASSLDRTTVEPQHF.

The chain employs TRBV11-2 and TRBJ2-6, with unresolved D. V lost 5 bases and J lost 3, with 20 bases in between. CDR3 length equals 18 residues. Germline V lookup: CDR1 SGHAT, CDR2 FQNNGV. CDR3 region: CASSLQSEAEYGANVLTF. DNA of the CDR3: TGTGCCAGCAGCCTACAATCCGAGGCGGAGTATGGGGCCAACGTCCTGACTTTC.

V and J are TRBV6-4 and TRBJ2-5; D is possibly TRBD1 (6 bases). CDR3 length: 17 residues. Between the trimmed V and J ends, which lost 2 bases and 5 bases, there was a span of 21 bases. Germline values: CDR1 MRHNA, CDR2 SNTAGT. DNA of the CDR3: TGTGCCAGCAGTGACCGAACCTACTTTGAGGGGGTGGAGACCCAGTACTTC. As protein: CASSDRTYFEGVETQYF.

The chain couples TRBV6-5 to TRBJ1-2, with D maybe TRBD1 (6 bases). The ends were cut back, 6 bases at V and 8 bases at J, with 19 bases in the middle. The CDR3 sequence is 14 residues long. Germline CDR1 and CDR2: MNHEY and SVGAGI. The DNA for the CDR3 is TGTGCCAGCAGGGATACAGGGTACTTGGGCGGCTACACCTTC. It is translated as CASRDTGYLGGYTF.

The chain joins TRBV6-5 to TRBJ1-2; D call uncertain. Germline V gives CDR1 MNHEY, CDR2 SVGAGI. The CDR3 extends over 14 amino acids. V was cut by 4 bases and J by 6 bases, with 15 bases left in between. CDR3 protein: CASSSSGKRNGYTF. The CDR3 nucleotides read TGTGCCAGCAGTTCCTCCGGGAAAAGGAATGGCTACACCTTC.

The gene calls are TRBV15 and TRBJ2-7, with 10 bases that match TRBD2. This CDR3 region has 16 residues. The V and J ends lost 4 bases and 0 bases, in that order; junction bases with no gene match: 6. Looked up from germline, CDR1 is LNHNV and CDR2 is YYDKDF (reference sequence). The chain's CDR3 is CATSNERLAGSYEQYF. The CDR3 bases are TGTGCCACCAGCAACGAAAGACTAGCGGGCTCCTACGAGCAGTACTTC. The complete variable domain, with remaining parts taken from reference TRBV15 and TRBJ2-7, reads DAMVIQNPRYQVTQFGKPVTLSCSQTLNHNVMYWYQQKSSQAPKLLFHYYDKDFNNEADTPDNFQSRRPNTSFCFLDIRSPGLGDTAMYLCATSNERLAGSYEQYFGPGTRLTVT.

The genes are TRBV4-1 and TRBJ2-1; D possibly corresponds to TRBD2 (7 bases). Trimming removed 7 bases from V and 6 bases from J, with 10 bases in between. Germline CDR1 and CDR2: MGHRA and YSYEKL. This CDR3 comprises 12 residues. This CDR3 reads CASKGGGNEQFF. In DNA form, the CDR3 reads TGCGCCAGCAAGGGGGGGGGCAATGAGCAGTTCTTC.

This clone was observed a single time. J is TRBJ2-3 and V is TRBV13, with a tentative D call TRBD1 (7 bases). Germline lookup yields CDR1 PRHDT and CDR2 FYEKMQ (reference sequence). Trimming stripped 3 bases from V and 8 bases from J, with 9 bases between. The CDR3 sequence is 12 residues long. The CDR3 sequence is CASSLEGATQYF. CDR3 nucleotide sequence: TGTGCCAGCAGCTTGGAGGGGGCTACGCAGTATTTT.

A single count supports this clone. The CDR3 sequence: CASSKPMVAEAFF. The CDR3 DNA follows: TGTGCCAGCAGCAAACCCATGGTAGCTGAAGCTTTCTTT. This chain links TRBV11-2 with TRBJ1-1; no clear D gene. This CDR3 spans 13 amino acids. Per the germline V gene, CDR1 is SGHAT and CDR2 is FQNNGV. V shed 5 bases and J shed 6 bases, with 13 bases lying between them. Supplemented by reference TRBV11-2 and TRBJ1-1, the full variable domain reads EAGVAQSPRYKIIEKRQSVAFWCNPISGHATLYWYQQILGQGPKLLIQFQNNGVVDDSQLPKDRFSAERLKGVDSTLKIQPAKLEDSAVYLCASSKPMVAEAFFGQGTRLTVV.

Points on this clone: This specimen includes other DNA sequences encoding the same CDR3. Written as DNA, the CDR3 is TGTGCCAGCAGCGTACAGGGATCCACTGAAGCTTTCTTT. Translating it yields CASSVQGSTEAFF. The chain links TRBV9 to TRBJ1-1, with a weak D call TRBD1 (5 bases). This CDR3 has 13 amino acids. The germline gives CDR1 SGDLS, CDR2 YYNGEE. Trimming removed 1 base at V and 4 bases at J, with 8 bases between.

The CDR3: CASTLEGQEFGKLFF. CDR3 DNA sequence: TGCGCCAGCACCCTCGAGGGACAGGAATTCGGAAAACTGTTTTTT. The chain employs TRBV5-1 and TRBJ1-4, with 8 nucleotides matching TRBD1. The germline CDR1 and CDR2 sequences are SGHRS and YFSETQ. With 6 bases clipped from V and 10 bases from J, the junction kept 14 bases outside the gene matches. The CDR3 has 15 residues. The full variable domain, in which reference TRBV5-1 and TRBJ1-4 provide the parts outside the CDR3, is KAGVTQTPRYLIKTRGQQVTLSCSPISGHRSVSWYQQTPGQGLQFLFEYFSETQRNKGNFPGRFSGRQFSNSRSEMNVSTLELGDSALYLCASTLEGQEFGKLFFGSGTQLSVL.

This rearrangement joins TRBV20-1 to TRBJ2-7; D unclear. This CDR3 spans 11 amino acids. V was pared by 0 bases and J by 4 bases, with 4 bases between. Germline V CDR1 and CDR2: DFQATT, SNEGSKA (reference sequence). The CDR3 loop reads CSARDGYEQYF. The CDR3 DNA reads TGCAGTGCTAGAGACGGTTACGAGCAGTACTTC.

This rearrangement joins TRBV3-1 (or the pseudogene TRBV3-2) to TRBJ2-7; 8 positions match TRBD1. Germline V gene data show CDR1 as LGHDT and CDR2 as YNNKEL (reference sequence). The CDR3 consists of 16 residues. The J segment lost 7 bases and the V segment lost 4 bases, leaving 15 bases of the junction unmatched. CDR3 sequence: CASSPQTGGRVGEQYF. The DNA for the CDR3 is TGTGCCAGCAGCCCCCAAACAGGGGGGCGGGTGGGTGAGCAGTACTTC.

V gene TRBV18 combines with J gene TRBJ1-6; 8 bases line up with TRBD1. J gave up 9 bases and V 5 bases, and 6 bases lay outside the gene matches. This CDR3 is built from 14 residues. Germline assignment: CDR1 KGHSH and CDR2 LQKENI. The DNA of the CDR3 is TGTGCCAGCTCAACCGGGACAGGCACTTCACCCCTCCACTTT. It specifies CASSTGTGTSPLHF.

This chain links TRBV27 with TRBJ2-5; tentatively, D is TRBD2 (6 bases). Trimming removed 6 bases at V and 5 bases at J, with 16 bases between. Germline V gene sequence: CDR1 MNHEY, CDR2 SMNVEV (reference sequence). The CDR3 sequence is 14 residues long. For the CDR3, the DNA is TGTGCCAGCAGACCAGGAGGGACTCCTGAGACCCAGTACTTC. Its protein product is CASRPGGTPETQYF.